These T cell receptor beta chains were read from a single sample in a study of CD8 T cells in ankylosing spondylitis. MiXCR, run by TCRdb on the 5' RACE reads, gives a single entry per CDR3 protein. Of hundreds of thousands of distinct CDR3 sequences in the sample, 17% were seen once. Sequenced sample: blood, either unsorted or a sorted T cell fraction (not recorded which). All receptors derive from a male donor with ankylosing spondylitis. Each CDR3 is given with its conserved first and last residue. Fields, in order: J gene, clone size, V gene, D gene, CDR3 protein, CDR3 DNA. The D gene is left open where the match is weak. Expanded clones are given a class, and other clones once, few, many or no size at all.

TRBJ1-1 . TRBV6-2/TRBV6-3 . CASSDSMNTEAFF TGTGCCAGCAGTGACAGCATGAACACTGAAGCTTTCTTT
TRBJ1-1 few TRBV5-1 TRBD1 CASSARTGDTKNTEAFF TGCGCCAGCAGCGCGCGGACAGGGGATACGAAGAACACTGAAGCTTTCTTT
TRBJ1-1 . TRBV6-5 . CASSYRGLANTEAYF TGTGCCAGCAGTTACCGGGGGCTGGCGAACACTGAAGCTTACTTT
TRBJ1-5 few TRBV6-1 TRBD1 CASRINRGDQPQHF TGTGCCAGCAGGATAAACAGGGGAGATCAGCCCCAGCATTTT
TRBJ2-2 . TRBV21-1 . CANHTGELFF TGTGCCAATCACACCGGGGAGCTGTTTTTT
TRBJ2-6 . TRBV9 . CASSVRLSGANVLTF TGTGCCAGCAGCGTAAGACTTTCTGGGGCCAACGTCCTGACTTTC
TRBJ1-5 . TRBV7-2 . CASSLVSGGDQPQHF TGTGCCAGCAGCTTAGTTTCGGGGGGGGATCAGCCCCAGCATTTT
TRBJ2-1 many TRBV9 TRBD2 CASSLEPSGNNEQFF TGTGCCAGCAGCTTAGAGCCTAGCGGTAACAATGAGCAGTTCTTC
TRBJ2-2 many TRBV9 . CASSGGLREWNTGELFF TGTGCCAGCAGCGGAGGCTTAAGGGAATGGAACACCGGGGAGCTGTTTTTT
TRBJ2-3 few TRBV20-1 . CSARQGLGTDTQYF TGCAGTGCTAGACAGGGTCTGGGCACAGATACGCAGTATTTT
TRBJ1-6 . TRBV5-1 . CASSLEGTNSPLHF TGCGCCAGCAGCTTGGAGGGGACCAATTCACCCCTCCACTTT
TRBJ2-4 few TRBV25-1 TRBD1 CATSPGGKNIQYF TGTGCCACCTCTCCAGGGGGTAAAAACATTCAGTACTTC
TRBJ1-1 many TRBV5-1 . CASSLGQDTEAFF TGCGCCAGCAGCTTGGGACAGGACACTGAAGCTTTCTTT
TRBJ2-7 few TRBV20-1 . CSVRGDNYEQYF TGCAGTGTCAGGGGGGACAACTACGAGCAGTACTTC
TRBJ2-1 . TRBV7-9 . CASSFGADPISYNEQFF TGTGCCAGCAGCTTCGGGGCGGACCCCATCTCCTACAATGAGCAGTTCTTC
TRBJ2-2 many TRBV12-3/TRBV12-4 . CASTLGLNTGELFF TGTGCCAGCACCTTGGGGCTAAACACCGGGGAGCTGTTTTTT
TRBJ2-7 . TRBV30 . CAWSGGARNEQYF TGTGCCTGGAGCGGGGGCGCCAGGAACGAGCAGTACTTC
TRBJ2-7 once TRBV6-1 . CASSPSTRNRGSYEQYF TGTGCCAGCAGCCCATCGACCCGAAACCGGGGGTCCTACGAGCAGTACTTC
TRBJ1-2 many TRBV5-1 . CASSPGSYGYTF TGCGCCAGCAGCCCTGGGTCCTATGGCTACACCTTC
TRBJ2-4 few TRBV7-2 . CASSRSTILAKNIQYF TGTGCCAGCAGTAGGTCTACGATCCTAGCCAAAAACATTCAGTACTTC
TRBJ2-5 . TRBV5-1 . CASSLGPTRRKETQYF TGCGCCAGCAGCTTGGGCCCTACGCGCCGGAAAGAGACCCAGTACTTC
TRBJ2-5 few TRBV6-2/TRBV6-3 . CASSDTGRGETQYF TGTGCCAGCAGTGACACAGGGAGGGGAGAGACCCAGTACTTC
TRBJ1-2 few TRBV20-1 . CSAGREAGYTF TGCAGTGCTGGGAGGGAGGCCGGCTACACCTTC
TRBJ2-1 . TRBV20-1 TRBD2 CSARELAPSYNEQFF TGCAGTGCTAGGGAACTAGCGCCTTCCTACAATGAGCAGTTCTTC
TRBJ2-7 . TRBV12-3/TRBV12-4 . CASSLAGTRPYEQYF TGTGCCAGCAGTTTAGCAGGGACTCGCCCCTACGAGCAGTACTTC
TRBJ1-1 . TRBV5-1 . CASSQVAGNTEAFF TGCGCCAGCAGTCAGGTGGCGGGGAACACTGAAGCTTTCTTT
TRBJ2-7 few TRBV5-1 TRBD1 CASSSGQASYEQYF TGCGCCAGCAGCTCGGGACAGGCTTCCTACGAGCAGTACTTC
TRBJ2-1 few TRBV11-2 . CASSLAVEQFF TGTGCCAGCAGCTTAGCTGTGGAGCAGTTCTTC
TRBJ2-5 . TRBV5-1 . CASSFGPMGEETQYF TGCGCCAGCAGCTTTGGGCCCATGGGGGAGGAGACCCAGTACTTC
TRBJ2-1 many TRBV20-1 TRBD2 CSARDPRASGRGNEQFF TGCAGTGCTAGAGATCCTAGGGCTAGCGGGAGAGGGAATGAGCAGTTCTTC
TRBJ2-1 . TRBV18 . CASSHGTANEQFF TGTGCCAGCTCACACGGGACGGCAAATGAGCAGTTCTTC
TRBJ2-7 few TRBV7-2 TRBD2 CASSLGTSGRASEQYF TGTGCCAGCAGCTTAGGGACTAGCGGGAGGGCCAGCGAGCAGTACTTC
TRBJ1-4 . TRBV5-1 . CASSPEQGLNEKLFF TGCGCCAGCAGCCCTGAGCAGGGACTTAATGAAAAACTGTTTTTT
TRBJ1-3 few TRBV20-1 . CSARVLLGNTIYF TGCAGTGCAAGGGTATTATTGGGAAACACCATATATTTT
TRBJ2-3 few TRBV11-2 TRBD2 CASSSSFLAGGITDTQYF TGTGCCAGCAGCTCGTCCTTCCTAGCGGGGGGAATCACAGATACGCAGTATTTT
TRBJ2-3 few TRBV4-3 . CASSQDRSGDTQYF TGCGCCAGCAGCCAAGATAGGAGCGGAGATACGCAGTATTTT
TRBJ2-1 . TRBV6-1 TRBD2 CASSVERGGIRNEQFF TGTGCCAGCAGTGTGGAGCGGGGGGGAATCCGAAATGAGCAGTTCTTC
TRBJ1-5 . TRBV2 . CASKFRANQPQHF TGTGCCAGCAAGTTCAGGGCAAATCAGCCCCAGCATTTT
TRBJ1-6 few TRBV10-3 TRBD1 CAISRGTDYNSPLHF TGTGCCATCAGTCGCGGGACAGATTATAATTCACCCCTCCACTTT
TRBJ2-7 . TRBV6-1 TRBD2 CASSRLTSGGEQYF TGTGCCAGCAGTCGCCTGACTAGCGGGGGAGAGCAGTACTTC
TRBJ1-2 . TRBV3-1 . CASSQGPGYTF TGTGCCAGCAGCCAGGGCCCTGGCTACACCTTC
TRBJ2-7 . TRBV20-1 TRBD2 CSARGGTSLGEQYF TGCAGTGCGAGAGGCGGGACTAGTCTCGGCGAGCAGTACTTC
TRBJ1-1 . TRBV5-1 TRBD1 CASSPQGREAFF TGCGCCAGCAGCCCACAGGGGCGTGAAGCTTTCTTT
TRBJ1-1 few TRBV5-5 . CASSSEHLQGRAFF TGTGCCAGCAGCTCGGAGCACCTGCAGGGTAGGGCTTTCTTT
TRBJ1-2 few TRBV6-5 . CASSSGKGSNYGYTF TGTGCCAGCAGTTCCGGGAAGGGCAGTAACTATGGCTACACCTTC
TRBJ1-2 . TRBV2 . CASRGWTSGYTF TGTGCCAGCAGGGGATGGACATCGGGCTACACCTTC
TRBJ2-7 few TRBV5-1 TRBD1 CASSLETGGLYEQYF TGCGCCAGCAGCTTGGAGACAGGGGGGTTGTACGAGCAGTACTTC
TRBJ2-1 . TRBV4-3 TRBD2 CASSLDSGGVNEQFF TGCGCCAGCAGCCTAGACTCGGGAGGGGTCAATGAGCAGTTCTTC
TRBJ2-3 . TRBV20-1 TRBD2 CSARAGTSGGTDTQYF TGCAGTGCTAGAGCCGGGACTAGCGGGGGTACAGATACGCAGTATTTT
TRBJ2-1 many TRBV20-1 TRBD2 CSASTSGSLDEQFF TGCAGTGCTAGTACTAGCGGGAGTTTGGATGAGCAGTTCTTC
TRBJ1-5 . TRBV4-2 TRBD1 CASSGTDLSNQPQHF TGTGCCAGCAGCGGGACAGACCTTAGCAATCAGCCCCAGCATTTT
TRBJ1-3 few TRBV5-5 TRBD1 CASSPTGVLGNTIYF TGTGCCAGCAGCCCCACAGGGGTGCTTGGAAACACCATATATTTT
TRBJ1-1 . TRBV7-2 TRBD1 CASIRDRGVGTEAFF TGTGCCAGCATCCGGGACAGGGGTGTAGGCACTGAAGCTTTCTTT